The T cell receptor beta chain under discussion was sequenced for a study of blood T cell repertoires in COVID-19. Study-wide background: The cDNA or gDNA used as material had been derived from T cells, B-cell-depleted T cells, or PBMCs.

The Seattle site enrolled patients during active infection and followed them longitudinally. The CDR3 is 12 amino acids. Germline V lookup: CDR1 GTSNPN, CDR2 SVGIG (reference sequence). Between the trimmed V and J ends, which lost 4 bases and 6 bases, there was a span of 12 bases. Produced via immunoSEQ multiplex PCR; TCRdb's table is partial and in-frame only. The sample has 410,000 or so clones, around 91% seen once. The chain carries TRBV30 and TRBJ1-2, with D unclear. The sequence was obtained from a woman aged 35 to 49 with COVID-19, enrolled during active disease. The material sequenced was peripheral blood. The CDR3: CAWTRREHGYTF. The CDR3 DNA reads TGTGCCTGGACCCGTAGGGAGCATGGCTACACCTTC.